This entry lists 18 T cell receptor beta chains sequenced from one sample in a study of blood T cell repertoires in COVID-19. TCRdb keeps only in-frame clones here, not all; method: immunoSEQ multiplex PCR. Counted here are some 70,000 clones, about nine tenths occurring once; the ten biggest clones make up approximately 6.4%. Sequenced material: peripheral blood. The receptors come from a woman between 65 and 79 years old with acute or convalescent COVID-19.

This clone came up once. The chain is built from TRBV19 and TRBJ2-2; a weak D match, TRBD2 (6 bases). Germline CDR1 and CDR2: LNHDA and SQIVND (reference sequence). Deletions cut 1 base from V and 1 base from J, with 13 bases between. The CDR3 is made up of 17 amino acids. This CDR3 is CASSIVGRDWNTGELFF. The DNA for the CDR3 is TGTGCCAGTAGTATAGTAGGGCGGGATTGGAACACCGGGGAGCTGTTTTTT.

This sequence joins TRBV6-5 and TRBJ1-4; perhaps TRBD1 as D (6 bases). This CDR3 region has 14 residues. V was clipped by 4 bases and J by 5 bases, with 11 bases between them. Germline CDR1 and CDR2: MNHEY and SVGAGI. The CDR3: CASSSPGTNEKLFF. The CDR3 coding sequence is TGTGCCAGCAGTTCCCCCGGGACAAATGAAAAACTGTTTTTT.

V is TRBV7-2 and J is TRBJ2-6, with D perhaps matching TRBD1 (6 bases). This CDR3 comprises 17 residues. Germline V CDR1 and CDR2: SGHTA, FQGNSA. The V end lost 4 bases, the J end lost 0 bases, and 13 bases lay between the germline ends. CDR3 nucleotide sequence: TGTGCCAGCAGCTCCCGGACAGCCACCTCTGGGGCCAACGTCCTGACTTTC. This gives the protein CASSSRTATSGANVLTF.

The chain combines TRBV7-8 with TRBJ1-3; D is uncertain. The CDR3 totals 16 residues. The ends were cut back, 1 base at V and 0 bases at J, with 10 bases in the middle. Germline-derived CDR1 and CDR2 are SGHVS and FQNEAQ. Here the CDR3 reads CASSLGAKSSGNTIYF. CDR3 coding DNA: TGTGCCAGCAGCTTAGGAGCGAAGAGCTCTGGAAACACCATATATTTT.

For this clone: One end of the junction varies from germline; a read error may be responsible. J is TRBJ2-7 and V is TRBV7-9, with TRBD2 as a possible D gene (5 bases). The CDR3 extends over 14 amino acids. Germline V gives CDR1 SEHNR, CDR2 FQNEAQ (reference sequence). DNA for the CDR3: TGTGCCAGCAGCTTAAGAGAGGGCAACCACGAGCAGTACTTT. Amino acids: CASSLREGNHEQYF.

This sequence joins TRBV18 and TRBJ1-1; D unresolved. Trimming removed 8 bases at V and 0 bases at J, with 13 bases between. The CDR3 spans 14 residues. Germline V CDR1 and CDR2: KGHSH, LQKENI. The DNA of the CDR3 is TGTGCCAGCCGCCAAGGCGGGCTGAACACTGAAGCTTTCTTT. Its translation: CASRQGGLNTEAFF.

The count of this clone is one. This chain links TRBV20-1 with TRBJ1-5; 9 bases are shared with TRBD1. J was trimmed by 0 bases and V by 3 bases; bases with no gene match: 12. The germline gives CDR1 DFQATT, CDR2 SNEGSKA (reference sequence). The CDR3 is 18 amino acids. The CDR3 nucleotides are TGCAGTGCTAGTCAACAGGGGGCCTACCTCCTTAGCAATCAGCCCCAGCATTTT. Translated, it gives CSASQQGAYLLSNQPQHF.

The chain couples TRBV11-3 to TRBJ1-2; no clear D gene. V gave up 4 bases and J gave up 0 bases, with 18 bases separating them. The CDR3 is made up of 17 amino acids. Germline V gene data show CDR1 as SGHNT and CDR2 as YENEEA. CDR3 sequence: CASSYSLCLKTNYGYTF. The CDR3, as DNA: TGTGCCAGCAGCTACTCCTTGTGTCTAAAAACTAACTATGGCTACACCTTC.

The chain links TRBV4-2 to TRBJ2-1, with 7 bases identical to TRBD1. The CDR3 has 16 amino acids. Germline V CDR1 and CDR2: LGHNA, YNFKEQ. V shed 0 bases and J 8 bases; nucleotides not matched to a gene: 10. In nucleotides, the CDR3 is TGTGCCAGCAGCCAAGAGAGAAGGGGGCTAAAGGATGAGCAGTTCTTC. This encodes CASSQERRGLKDEQFF.

The chain is built from TRBV29-1 and TRBJ2-3; TRBD1 matches at 7 bases. The CDR3 is 15 residues long. Trimming removed 5 bases from V and 3 bases from J; junction bases left unmatched: 11. Germline V gene data show CDR1 as SQVTM and CDR2 as ANQGSEA. The CDR3 nucleotides read TGCAGCGTTCCGACAGGGACCGATATTACAGATACGCAGTATTTT. Translated: CSVPTGTDITDTQYF.

This clone was picked up a small number of times. The chain employs TRBV28 and TRBJ1-2, with D tentatively TRBD1 (5 bases). Germline values: CDR1 MDHEN, CDR2 SYDVKM. The CDR3 spans 14 residues. With 4 bases removed from V and 2 bases from J, the gap between germline ends came to 11 bases. The CDR3 DNA reads as TGTGCCAGCAGTTGGGTGGGGGGGAACTATGGCTACACCTTC. Amino acids: CASSWVGGNYGYTF.

The rearrangement links TRBV30 to TRBJ2-7; the match to TRBD1 covers 8 bases. This CDR3 region has 14 residues. J was trimmed by 6 bases and V by 1 base; bases with no gene match: 8. CDR1 is GTSNPN, CDR2 SVGIG, per germline (reference sequence). CDR3 amino acids: CAWSASGQGREQYF. The CDR3 DNA is TGTGCCTGGAGTGCCTCCGGACAGGGACGCGAGCAGTACTTC.

This clone has only one observation. The chain carries TRBV11-1 and TRBJ2-7; D unresolved. Germline V lookup: CDR1 SGHAT, CDR2 FQDESV (reference sequence). V lost 1 base and J lost 5, with 6 bases in between. The CDR3 extends over 12 amino acids. The CDR3 sequence: CASSLGDNEQYF. The CDR3 DNA follows: TGTGCCAGCAGCTTAGGAGATAACGAGCAGTACTTC.

The chain is built from TRBV7-3 and TRBJ2-3; D is unresolved. CDR3 size: 14 residues. CDR1 and CDR2 (germline): SGHTA, FQGTGA. The V and J ends lost 6 bases and 1 base respectively, with 11 bases between them. The CDR3 DNA reads TGTGCCAGCAGTTGGCTAGAGGGCACAGATACGCAGTATTTT. Translation: CASSWLEGTDTQYF.

The genes are TRBV5-6 and TRBJ2-7; 9 bases map to TRBD1. The CDR3 is made up of 15 amino acids. Germline lookup yields CDR1 SGHDT and CDR2 YYEEEE. The trim removed 3 bases at V and 1 base at J, leaving 5 bases unmatched. CDR3 sequence: CASSWGQGVSYEQYF. In nucleotides, the CDR3 is TGTGCCAGCAGCTGGGGACAGGGAGTATCCTACGAGCAGTACTTC.

The V gene is TRBV30, the J gene TRBJ2-7, with 10 positions matching TRBD2. The ends lost 3 bases at V and 3 bases at J; junction bases unmatched: 14. The germline V gene has CDR1 GTSNPN and CDR2 SVGIG (reference sequence). This CDR3 is 17 amino acids long. The CDR3 is CAWSPSLGTSDHYEQYF. CDR3 bases: TGTGCCTGGAGCCCCTCCCTCGGGACTAGCGACCACTACGAGCAGTACTTC.

The rearrangement uses TRBV18 and TRBJ1-1; no definite D call. V lost 0 bases to trimming and J lost 0 bases, with 8 bases between them. CDR1 is KGHSH and CDR2 is LQKENI in the germline V gene. The CDR3 runs 15 residues. The CDR3 sequence is CASSPPTGMNTEAFF. CDR3 bases: TGTGCCAGCTCACCACCGACGGGGATGAACACTGAAGCTTTCTTT.

The chain recombines TRBV6-5 with TRBJ2-7, with 7 bases identical to TRBD2. J lost 5 bases, V lost 7 bases, and 11 bases had no gene match. The CDR3 consists of 14 residues. Germline-derived CDR1 and CDR2 are MNHEY and SVGAGI. In nucleotides, the CDR3 is TGTGCCAGCACTCCTTCGGGGAGGGGCAACGAGCAGTACTTC. Protein sequence: CASTPSGRGNEQYF.